The T cell receptor (beta chain) described here comes from a study of radiation and T cells in renal cell carcinoma. Regarding the study as a whole: Top tumor clonotypes rose in blood 2 weeks post-radiation, then contracted.

The assay was immunoSEQ multiplex PCR, and TCRdb's table has in-frame clones only and misses some. The repertoire has 100,000 to 150,000 clones, about four fifths of them found once; the top ten carry about 3%. CDR3 length: 14 amino acids. V was cut by 5 bases and J by 4 bases, with 15 bases left in between. Germline assignment: CDR1 LNHDA and CDR2 SQIVND (reference sequence). The time point was: baseline pretreatment blood. Stated treatment: 15 Gy SBRT to primary tumor, nephrectomy 4 weeks later. Blood was sampled at baseline, 2 weeks and 4 weeks after SBRT. A remark on this clone: Its antigen is as yet unknown.

Sample: blood, taken from a patient whose treatment included radiotherapy and nephrectomy. The chain employs TRBV19 and TRBJ2-7; maybe TRBD1 (6 bases). The sequence was obtained from an older woman with renal cell carcinoma. The CDR3 nucleotides read TGTGCCAGTAGTGCCCAACAGGGATGGTACGAGCAGTACTTC. It specifies CASSAQQGWYEQYF.